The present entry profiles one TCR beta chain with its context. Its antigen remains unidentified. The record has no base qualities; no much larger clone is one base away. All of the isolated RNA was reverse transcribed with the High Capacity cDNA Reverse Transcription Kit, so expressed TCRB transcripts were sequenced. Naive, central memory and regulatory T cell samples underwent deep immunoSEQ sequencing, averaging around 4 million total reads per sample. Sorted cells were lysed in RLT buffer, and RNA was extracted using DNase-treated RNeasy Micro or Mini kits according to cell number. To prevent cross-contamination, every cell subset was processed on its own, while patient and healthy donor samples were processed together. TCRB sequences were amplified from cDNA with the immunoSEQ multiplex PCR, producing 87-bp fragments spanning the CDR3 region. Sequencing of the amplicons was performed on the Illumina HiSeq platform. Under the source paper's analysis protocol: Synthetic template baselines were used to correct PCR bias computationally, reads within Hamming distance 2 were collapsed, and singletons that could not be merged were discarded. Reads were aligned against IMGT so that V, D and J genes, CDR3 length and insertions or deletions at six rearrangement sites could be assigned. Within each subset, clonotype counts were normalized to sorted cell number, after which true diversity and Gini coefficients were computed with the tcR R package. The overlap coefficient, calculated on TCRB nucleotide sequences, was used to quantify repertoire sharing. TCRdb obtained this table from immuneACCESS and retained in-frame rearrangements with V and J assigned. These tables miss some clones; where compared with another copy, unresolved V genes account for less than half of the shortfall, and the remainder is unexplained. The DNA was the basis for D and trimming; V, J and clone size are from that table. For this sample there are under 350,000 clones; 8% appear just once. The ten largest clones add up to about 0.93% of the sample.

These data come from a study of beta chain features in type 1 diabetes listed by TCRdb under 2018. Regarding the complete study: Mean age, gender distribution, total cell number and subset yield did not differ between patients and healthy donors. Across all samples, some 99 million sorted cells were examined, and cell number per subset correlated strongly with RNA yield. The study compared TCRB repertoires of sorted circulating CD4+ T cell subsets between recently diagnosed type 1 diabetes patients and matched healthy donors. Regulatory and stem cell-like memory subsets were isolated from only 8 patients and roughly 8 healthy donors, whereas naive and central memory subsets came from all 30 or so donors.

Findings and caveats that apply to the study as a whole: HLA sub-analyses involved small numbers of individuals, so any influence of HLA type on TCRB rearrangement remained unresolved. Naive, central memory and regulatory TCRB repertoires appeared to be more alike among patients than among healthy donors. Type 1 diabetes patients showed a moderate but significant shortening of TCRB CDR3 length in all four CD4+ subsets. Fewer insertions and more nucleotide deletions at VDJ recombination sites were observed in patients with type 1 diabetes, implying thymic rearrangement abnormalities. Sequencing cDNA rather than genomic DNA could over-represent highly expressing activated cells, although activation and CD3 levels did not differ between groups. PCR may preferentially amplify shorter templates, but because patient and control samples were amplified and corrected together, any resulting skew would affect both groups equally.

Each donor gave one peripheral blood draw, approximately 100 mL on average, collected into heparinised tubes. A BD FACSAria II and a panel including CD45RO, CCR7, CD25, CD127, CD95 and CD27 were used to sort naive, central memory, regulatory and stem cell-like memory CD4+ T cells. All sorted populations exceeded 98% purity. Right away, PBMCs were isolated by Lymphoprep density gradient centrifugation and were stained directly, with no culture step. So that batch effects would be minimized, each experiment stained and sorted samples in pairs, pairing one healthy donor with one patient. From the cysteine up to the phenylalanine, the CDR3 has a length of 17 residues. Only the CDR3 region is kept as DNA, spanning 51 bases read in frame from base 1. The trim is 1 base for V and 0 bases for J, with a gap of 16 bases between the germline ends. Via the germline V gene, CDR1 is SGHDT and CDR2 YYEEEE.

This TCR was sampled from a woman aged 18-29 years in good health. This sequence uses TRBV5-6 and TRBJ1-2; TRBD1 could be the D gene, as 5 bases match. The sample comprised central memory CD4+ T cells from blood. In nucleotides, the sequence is TGTGCCAGCAGCTTGAGTTTTTTGGGGACCACTAACTATGGCTACACCTTC. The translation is CASSLSFLGTTNYGYTF. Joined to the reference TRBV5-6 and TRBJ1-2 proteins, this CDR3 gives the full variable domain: DAGVTQSPTHLIKTRGQQVTLRCSPKSGHDTVSWYQQALGQGPQFIFQYYEEEERQRGNFPDRFSGHQFPNYSSELNVNALLLGDSALYLCASSLSFLGTTNYGYTFGSGTRLTVV.